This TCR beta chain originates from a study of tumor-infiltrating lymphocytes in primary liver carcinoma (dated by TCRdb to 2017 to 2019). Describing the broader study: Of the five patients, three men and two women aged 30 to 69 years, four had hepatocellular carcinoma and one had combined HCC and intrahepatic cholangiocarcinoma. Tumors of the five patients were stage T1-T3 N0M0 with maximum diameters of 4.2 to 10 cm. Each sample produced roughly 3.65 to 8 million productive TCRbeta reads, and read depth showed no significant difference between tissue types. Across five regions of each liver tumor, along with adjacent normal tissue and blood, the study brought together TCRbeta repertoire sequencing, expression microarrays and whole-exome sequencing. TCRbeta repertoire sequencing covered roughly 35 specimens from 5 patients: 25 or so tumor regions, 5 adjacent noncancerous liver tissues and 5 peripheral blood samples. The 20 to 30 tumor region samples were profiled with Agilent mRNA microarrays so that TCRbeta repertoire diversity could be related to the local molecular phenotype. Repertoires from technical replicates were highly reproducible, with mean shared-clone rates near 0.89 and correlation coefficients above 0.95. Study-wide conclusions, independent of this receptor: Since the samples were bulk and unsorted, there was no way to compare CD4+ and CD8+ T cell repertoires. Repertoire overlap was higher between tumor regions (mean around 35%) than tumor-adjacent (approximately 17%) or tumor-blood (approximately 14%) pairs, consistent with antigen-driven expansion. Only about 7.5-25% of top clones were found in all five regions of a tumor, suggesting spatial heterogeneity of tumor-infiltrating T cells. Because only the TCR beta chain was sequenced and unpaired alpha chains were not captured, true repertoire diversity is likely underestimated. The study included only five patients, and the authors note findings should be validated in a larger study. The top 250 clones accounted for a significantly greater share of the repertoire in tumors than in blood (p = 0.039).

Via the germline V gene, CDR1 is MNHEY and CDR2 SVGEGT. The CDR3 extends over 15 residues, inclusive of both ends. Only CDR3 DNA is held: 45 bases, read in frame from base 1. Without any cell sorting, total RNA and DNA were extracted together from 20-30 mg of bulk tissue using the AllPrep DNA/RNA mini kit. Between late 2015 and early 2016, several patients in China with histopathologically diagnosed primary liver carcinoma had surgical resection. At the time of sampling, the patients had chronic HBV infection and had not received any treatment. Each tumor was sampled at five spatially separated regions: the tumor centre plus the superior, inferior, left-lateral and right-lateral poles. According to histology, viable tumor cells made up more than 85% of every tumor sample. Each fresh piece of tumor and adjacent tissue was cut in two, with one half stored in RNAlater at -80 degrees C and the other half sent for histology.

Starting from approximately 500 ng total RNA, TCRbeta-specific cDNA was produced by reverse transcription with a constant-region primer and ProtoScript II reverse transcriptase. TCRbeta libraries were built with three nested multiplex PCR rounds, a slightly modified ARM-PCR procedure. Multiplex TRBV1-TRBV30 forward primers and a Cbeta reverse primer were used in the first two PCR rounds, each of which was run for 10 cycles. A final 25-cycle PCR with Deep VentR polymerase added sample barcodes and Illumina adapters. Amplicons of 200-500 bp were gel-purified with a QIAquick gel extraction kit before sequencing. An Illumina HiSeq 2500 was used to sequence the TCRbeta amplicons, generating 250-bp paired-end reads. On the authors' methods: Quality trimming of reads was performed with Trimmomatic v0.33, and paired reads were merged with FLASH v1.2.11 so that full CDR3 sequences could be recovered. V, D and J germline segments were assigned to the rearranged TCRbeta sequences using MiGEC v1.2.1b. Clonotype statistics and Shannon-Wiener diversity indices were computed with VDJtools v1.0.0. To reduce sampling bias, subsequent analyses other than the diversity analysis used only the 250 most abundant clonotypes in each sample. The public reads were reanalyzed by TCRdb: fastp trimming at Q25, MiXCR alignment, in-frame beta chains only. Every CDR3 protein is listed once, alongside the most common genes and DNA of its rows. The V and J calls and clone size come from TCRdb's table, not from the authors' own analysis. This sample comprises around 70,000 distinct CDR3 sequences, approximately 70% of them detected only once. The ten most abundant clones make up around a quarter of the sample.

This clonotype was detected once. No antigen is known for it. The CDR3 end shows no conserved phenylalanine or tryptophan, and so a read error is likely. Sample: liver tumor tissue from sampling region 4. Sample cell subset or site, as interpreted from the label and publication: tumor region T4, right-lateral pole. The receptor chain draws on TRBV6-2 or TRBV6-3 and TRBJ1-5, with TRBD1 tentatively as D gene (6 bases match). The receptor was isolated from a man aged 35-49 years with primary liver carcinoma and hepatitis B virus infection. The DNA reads TGTGCTAGCAGTTACCGCTCAGGGGGCAATCAGCCCCAGCATTAT. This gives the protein CASSYRSGGNQPQHY.